This T cell receptor (beta chain) was captured by sequencing in a study of cytomegalovirus exposure and HLA in healthy donors (dated by TCRdb to the late 2010s). General notes on the study: In an earlier analysis of some 550 of the donors, around 290 Gb of sequence data and 100 million or so unique TCR beta sequences from about 190 million T cells were reported. An early release that covered fewer than 750 HLA-typed donors contained approximately 300 gigabases of sequencing data and tens of millions of unique TCR sequences. Of the approximately 400 genotyped donors, approximately 82% fell in the genetic ancestry cluster associated with self-reported Caucasian donors. The study aimed to test whether cataloging public T cell receptors could reveal signatures of past pathogen exposure. The T cell repertoires of around 730 subjects were profiled by immunosequencing and related to cytomegalovirus serostatus. Besides the first cohort of roughly 700 subjects, a separate validation cohort made up of about 120 different subjects was used. High-throughput TCR immunosequencing, statistical association of individual TCRs with disease status, and machine learning were combined to predict cytomegalovirus infection status. To study patterns of TCR occurrence, a later analysis re-analyzed previously published TCR beta repertoires from several hundred donors and added high-resolution HLA genotyping. The later analysis used no new phenotypic data to find candidate immune exposures, relying instead on TCR beta sequences and their occurrence across donors. An earlier analysis of 500 to 650 of the donors applied high-throughput TCR beta sequencing to assess whether each TCR beta V gene segment acted as functional or pseudogenic. Donor age, sex, ethnicity and CMV serostatus were compiled alongside the repertoire data. A later genetic analysis took genome-wide SNP genotypes for 398 of the 666 donors and used that subset as a discovery cohort. All discovery cohort repertoires had been generated using a single sequencing platform. HLA typing included class I and class II loci at four-digit resolution. Typing coverage differed by locus: A, B, C, DRB1 and DQB1 were typed in about 620-640 donors, DQA1 in 500 to 550, DPA1 in approximately 600, and DPB1 in about 450. About 5 DR-DQ haplotypes were handled as single units for association and clustering, since linkage in the cohort was strong. Among around 400 genotyped donors of the cohort, an average of roughly 230,000 unique TCR beta nucleotide sequences was sequenced per donor, of which 15% to 20% were non-productive.

Library preparation was by the immunoSEQ multiplex PCR assay. For the multiplex PCR, a mixture combining 60 forward primers for TCR Vbeta segments and 13 reverse primers for TCR Jbeta segments was used. The CDR3 region of rearranged TCR beta genes was amplified from genomic DNA by a multiplex PCR assay. Amplified TCR beta libraries were sequenced as 87-base-pair reads on the Illumina HiSeq System. From the authors' description of their analysis: A later analysis tallied tens of millions of unique TCR beta chains across the 610 or so repertoires, and around 12 million of those chains were shared by two or more donors. Raw reads were error-corrected and collapsed into unique sequences by a nearest-neighbor algorithm in which closely related sequences were merged to remove PCR and sequencing errors. Alignment of CDR3 sequences to IMGT reference sequences was used to assign V, D and J gene segments. Each retained sequence needed at least a six-nucleotide match to both a V gene segment and a J gene segment. A rearrangement counted as productive if the CDR3 had no stop codons and remained in frame with V and J, and every other rearrangement counted as non-productive. Following IMGT convention, CDR3 was defined as the stretch from the second conserved V-encoded cysteine to the conserved J-encoded phenylalanine. The earlier analysis of roughly 590 of the donors excluded sequences that lacked an unambiguous match to a single V gene segment. In an earlier analysis of several hundred of the donors, V segments were called functional above 56.7% productive rearrangements and were called segregating when the between-donor standard deviation exceeded 5%. To diagnose cytomegalovirus status from the catalog of TCR beta chain sequences, a statistical classification framework was built. In a later analysis, TCR nucleotide sequences were compared against IMGT/GENE-DB human TR gene sequences so that V and J genes could be assigned. A later analysis assigned CDR3 sequences and most-parsimonious VDJ recombination scenarios with the TCRdist pipeline. In a later analysis, every TCR beta chain was defined by the combination of its CDR3 amino acid sequence and its V-gene family, and reads without a unique V-gene family were dropped. A later analysis removed 500 to 600 highly shared, low-generation-probability nucleotide sequences to deal with suspected cross-contamination and a sequencing artifact. For each public chain, a later analysis derived a clonal expansion index from normalized ranks of inferred template counts within each repertoire. In a later analysis, generation probabilities were computed with a VDJ recombination model fitted to out-of-frame rearrangements, and the resulting probabilities were checked against IGoR. Hypergeometric tests were used in a later analysis to score TCR-TCR, TCR-HLA and TCR-CMV co-occurrence, with a repertoire-size bias correction applied to the TCR pairs. False discovery rates were estimated in a later analysis by permuting HLA or CMV assignments 20 times. A later analysis grouped co-occurring TCRs with DBSCAN, adding TCRdist sequence similarity when clustering within HLA-allele-positive subsets. Co-occurrence clustering excluded repertoires with fewer than 30,000 or more than 120,000 public chains, plus five with anomalous nucleotide sharing. TCRdb's version of the immuneACCESS table is confined to in-frame rearrangements and falls short of the full clone set. An unresolved V gene accounts for under half of the shortfall where checked; the remainder is of unknown origin. The V and J calls and clone size come from that table; D and trimming were worked out from the DNA. The sample table contains some 160,000 clones; only one count was recorded for around 80% of them. The ten largest account for roughly 2.7% of the sample.

What the work shows at the level of the full study, not this receptor alone: Compared with the 666-donor mean, donors in an Asian-associated ancestry cluster had fewer N-insertions in productive TCRs, according to a later genetic analysis. Approximately 18 rarely observed V segments, including chromosome 9 orphons, were excluded from the earlier analysis of several hundred of the donors because counts were too low. Compared with equally common non-associated chains, HLA-associated TCR beta chains in a later analysis were more clonally expanded and had lower generation probabilities. When HLA alleles, especially DR and DQ, strongly co-occurred, attributing TCR associations to individual alleles was difficult. According to a later analysis, most CMV-associated TCR beta chains appeared to be HLA-restricted, and the HLA associations seemed to be driven largely by CMV exposure. In the study, around 150 TCR beta chains were listed as associated with cytomegalovirus. A cluster of highly shared sequence variants was judged likely to represent a technical artifact of the sequencing pipeline. In vitro tests confirmed that three of the cytomegalovirus-associated TCR beta chains recognize cytomegalovirus antigens. Only TCR beta chains were sequenced in this cohort, and the absence of alpha or paired-chain data limited detectable features. Because some donors lacked HLA typing at each locus, the association tests relied only on the typed subset. The only immune exposure information available for the cohort was CMV serostatus. Across donors, most TCR sequences were observed very rarely, whereas some public TCRs were present in many individuals. In an earlier analysis of 587 of the donors, most TCR beta V segments appeared in productive rearrangements about 87% or about 30% of the time, broadly matching IMGT annotations. A later genetic analysis associated a missense DCLRE1C variant with V-gene and J-gene trimming of TCR beta chains, and an independent cohort replicated the association. A further reported finding was that TCR beta sequences accurately predicted the HLA-A and HLA-B alleles for most subjects in the first cohort. According to a later analysis, parvovirus B19, influenza, CMV and Epstein-Barr virus appeared linked to several top co-occurrence clusters. Correlated functional status among segregating V segments might reflect linkage disequilibrium, but an unknown experimental factor could not be ruled out. Roughly uniform sequencing depth across donors was assumed in presence/absence analyses, although this assumption may not hold. The classifier was reported to diagnose cytomegalovirus status with high specificity and sensitivity in both the original cohort and the validation cohort. In a later analysis, TCR association rates were found to vary across HLA loci, with the most associated TCRs seen for DRB1 alleles and the fewest for HLA-C alleles. The authors suggested that the approach could potentially be extended to other disease states and immunological phenotypes. A later analysis associated 16,951 TCR beta sequences with specific HLA alleles at a false discovery rate of 0.05.

The cohort comprised around 700 healthy bone marrow donors. All cohort members were sampled while nominally healthy, although unrecorded immune exposures were likely present. The donor tested CMV seronegative, placing the donor among the 350 to 400 seronegative members of the cohort. A peripheral blood sample was provided by each donor, and peripheral blood mononuclear cells were used for TCR beta sequencing. Genomic DNA was extracted from the blood cell samples with the Qiagen DNeasy Blood Extraction Kit. Only a few counts were recorded for this clone. It has no known antigen specificity. Base qualities are not recorded, but no much larger clone differs from it by a single base. Sequencing was done on a sample of PBMCs. The sequence derives from a boy between 2 and 10 years old in good health and CMV-seronegative.

The bases are TGTGCCAGCAGCAGGGACAGGGGGACCTTTGGCTACACCTTC. Its protein product is CASSRDRGTFGYTF. The chain is assembled from TRBV6-5 and TRBJ1-2, with 11 bases matching TRBD1. The germline V gene supplies CDR1 MNHEY and CDR2 SVGAGI. At the junction V is shortened by 6 bases and J by 7 bases; bases outside the gene matches: 7. Its CDR3 holds 14 amino acids, cysteine through phenylalanine. The kept DNA is CDR3 alone, 42 bases in frame from the first base.